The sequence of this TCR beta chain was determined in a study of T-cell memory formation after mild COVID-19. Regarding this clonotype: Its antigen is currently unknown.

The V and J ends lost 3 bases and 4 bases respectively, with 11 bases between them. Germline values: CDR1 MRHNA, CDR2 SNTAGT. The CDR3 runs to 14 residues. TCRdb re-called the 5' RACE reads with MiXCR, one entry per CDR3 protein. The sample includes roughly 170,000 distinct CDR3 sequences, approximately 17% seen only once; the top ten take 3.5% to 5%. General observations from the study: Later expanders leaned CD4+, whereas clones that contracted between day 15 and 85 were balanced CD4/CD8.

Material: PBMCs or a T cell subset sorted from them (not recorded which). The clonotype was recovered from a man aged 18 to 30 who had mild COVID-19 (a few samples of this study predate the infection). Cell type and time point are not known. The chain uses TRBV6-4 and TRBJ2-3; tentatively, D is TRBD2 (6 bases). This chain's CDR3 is CASSESWGADTQYF. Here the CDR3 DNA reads TGTGCCAGCAGTGAATCGTGGGGGGCAGATACGCAGTATTTT.